This T cell receptor (beta chain) came from a study of human T cells and chemical hapten exposure. Regarding this clonotype: Antigen specificity is unknown.

TCRdb redid the calling of the RACE reads with MiXCR, one entry per CDR3 protein. The table lists approximately 260,000 distinct CDR3 sequences, over 8% of them singletons. Study-level findings and limits: The number of TCRs over 1 in 1000 frequency stayed unchanged after DPC.

J was trimmed by 1 base and V by 6 bases; bases with no gene match: 21. Germline CDR1 is MNHNY and CDR2 is SVGAGI (reference sequence). The CDR3 has 20 residues. The time point denotes: pre-sensitization, week 0. The treatment: therapeutic diphenylcyclopropenone sensitization with weekly scalp DPC. The specimen was whole blood, collected in connection with sensitization to the hapten diphenylcyclopropenone (DPC). This receptor was identified in a woman aged 40 to 55 with alopecia areata. Some clones in this sample may be carry-over from other donors' samples. This chain connects TRBV6-6 to TRBJ2-4; 7 bases match TRBD2. CDR3 bases: TGTGCCAGCAGCCACCAGGGACTAACAAAGGGAGCGCAGGCCAAAAACATTCAGTACTTC. Amino acid sequence: CASSHQGLTKGAQAKNIQYF.